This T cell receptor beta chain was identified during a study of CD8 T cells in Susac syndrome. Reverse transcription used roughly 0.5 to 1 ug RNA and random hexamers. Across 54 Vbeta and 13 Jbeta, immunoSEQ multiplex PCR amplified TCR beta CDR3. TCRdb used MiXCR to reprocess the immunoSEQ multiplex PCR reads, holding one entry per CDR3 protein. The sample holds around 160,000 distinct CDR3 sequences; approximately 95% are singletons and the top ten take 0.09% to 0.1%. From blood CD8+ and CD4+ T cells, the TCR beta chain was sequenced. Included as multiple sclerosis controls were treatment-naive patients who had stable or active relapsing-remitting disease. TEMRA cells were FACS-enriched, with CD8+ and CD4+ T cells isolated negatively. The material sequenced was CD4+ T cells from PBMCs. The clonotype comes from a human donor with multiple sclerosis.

CDR3 sequence reads: CASRPGRRGVAFF. The CDR3 DNA reads as TGTGCCAGCAGACCCGGACGCCGGGGGGTAGCTTTCTTT. This sequence joins TRBV3-1 and TRBJ1-1; weak D call: TRBD1 (5 bases). From germline, CDR1 is LGHDT and CDR2 YNNKEL (reference sequence). This CDR3 contains 13 residues. V lost 6 bases and J 10 bases, leaving 18 bases between the germline ends.